This T cell receptor beta chain was documented in a study of control samples from healthy donors and cancer patients. Sequenced by immunoSEQ multiplex PCR; TCRdb stores in-frame clones only, minus some. The sample has approximately 120,000 clones, less than 90% seen once. The length of the CDR3 is 16 residues. The germline CDR1 and CDR2 sequences are LGHDT and YNNKEL (reference sequence). The V gene lost 0 bases and the J gene lost 2 bases, with 13 bases spanning the gap. The V and J genes are TRBV3-1 (or the pseudogene TRBV3-2) and TRBJ1-1; D is possibly TRBD1 (5 bases). Sequences were obtained from blood. This clonotype originated in a man between 18 and 29 years old in good health. The CDR3 protein is CASSQDRKGYNTEAFF. In nucleotides, the CDR3 is TGTGCCAGCAGCCAAGATCGGAAGGGGTATAACACTGAAGCTTTCTTT.